This T cell receptor (beta chain) was captured by sequencing in a study of control samples from healthy donors and cancer patients. Germline V gene sequence: CDR1 MNHEY, CDR2 SMNVEV (reference sequence). The CDR3 has 17 residues. Losses at the gene ends were 5 bases for V and 3 bases for J; bases not matched to a gene: 11. Repertoires were generated with immunoSEQ multiplex PCR, while TCRdb's copy carries only in-frame clones and drops some. The repertoire consists of approximately 110,000 clones, with around 89% occurring once and the leading ten covering 17%. The sequence came from a woman aged 45-60 years in good health. Sequences were obtained from blood. The chain joins TRBV27 to TRBJ2-1, with 9 bases lining up with TRBD2. The CDR3: CASSPPSPTSGYNEQFF. In DNA, the CDR3 is TGTGCCAGCAGTCCGCCCAGTCCGACTAGCGGCTACAATGAGCAGTTCTTC.